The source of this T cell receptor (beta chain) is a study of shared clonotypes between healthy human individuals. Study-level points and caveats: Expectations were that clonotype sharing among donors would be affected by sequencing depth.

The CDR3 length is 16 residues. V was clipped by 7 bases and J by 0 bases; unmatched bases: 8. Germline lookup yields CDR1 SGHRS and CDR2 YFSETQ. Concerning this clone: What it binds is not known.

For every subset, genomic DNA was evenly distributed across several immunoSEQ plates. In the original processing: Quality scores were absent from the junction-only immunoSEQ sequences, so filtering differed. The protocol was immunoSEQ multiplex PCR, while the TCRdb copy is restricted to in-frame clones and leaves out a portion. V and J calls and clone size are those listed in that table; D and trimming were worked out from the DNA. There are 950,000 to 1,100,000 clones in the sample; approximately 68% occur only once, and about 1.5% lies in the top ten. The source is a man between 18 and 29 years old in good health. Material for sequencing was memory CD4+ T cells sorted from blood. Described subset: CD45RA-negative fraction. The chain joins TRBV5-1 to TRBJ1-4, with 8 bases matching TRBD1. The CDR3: CASDRTGTPTNEKLFF. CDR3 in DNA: TGCGCCAGCGACAGGACAGGGACCCCAACTAATGAAAAACTGTTTTTT. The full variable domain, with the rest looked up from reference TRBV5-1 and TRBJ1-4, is KAGVTQTPRYLIKTRGQQVTLSCSPISGHRSVSWYQQTPGQGLQFLFEYFSETQRNKGNFPGRFSGRQFSNSRSEMNVSTLELGDSALYLCASDRTGTPTNEKLFFGSGTQLSVL.